This note documents a single T cell receptor beta chain sequence. These data originate in a study of blood T cells in healthy people across ages. It was with a sample-barcoded 5' primer and a J-beta primer mix that a second PCR of roughly 6 to 12 cycles was run. TCRdb re-called the 5' RACE reads with MiXCR, one entry per CDR3 protein. Of about 780,000 distinct CDR3 sequences listed, about half were seen once; the top ten hold around 18%. The CDR3 length is 17 residues. Germline V gene data show CDR1 as SGDLS and CDR2 as YYNGEE. With V trimmed by 4 bases and J by 1 base, 10 bases remained unmatched. The specimen sequenced was blood. The receptor was isolated from a man at least 80 years old in good health. J is TRBJ2-2 and V is TRBV9; 7 bases map to TRBD2. CDR3 sequence: CASSSWWSSGNTGELFF. CDR3 coding DNA: TGTGCCAGCAGCTCGTGGTGGTCTAGCGGGAACACCGGGGAGCTGTTTTTT.